This paragraph reports one T cell receptor beta chain. These data originate in a study of blood T cell repertoires in COVID-19. The assay was immunoSEQ multiplex PCR, and TCRdb's table has in-frame clones only and misses some. Among a few hundred thousand clones listed, around 89% were seen once. The junction had 7 bases not matched to a gene; V was cut back by 0 bases and J by 6 bases. This CDR3 has 17 amino acids. Germline V gene lookup returns CDR1 SGHAT and CDR2 FQNNGV. J is TRBJ2-5 and V is TRBV11-2; 13 bases are shared with TRBD2. The TCR sequence derives from a woman aged 25 to 45 who had recovered from COVID-19. Sequenced: PBMCs or T cells enriched from blood (not recorded which). DNA for the CDR3: TGTGCCAGCAGCTTAGACCGGACTAGCGGGGGCTGGCAGACCCAGTACTTC. Translation gives CASSLDRTSGGWQTQYF.